These 22 T cell receptor beta chains originate from one sample sequenced in a study of blood T cell repertoires in COVID-19. This table comes from immunoSEQ multiplex PCR, and its TCRdb copy is limited to in-frame clones, with some not included. The sample shows over 400,000 clones, just over 85% of them seen only once. The sample was peripheral blood. These receptors all come from a woman in her twenties or thirties with active or convalescent COVID-19.

This clone was detected only once. The chain couples TRBV25-1 to TRBJ1-1, with unresolved D. Looked up from germline, CDR1 is MGHDK and CDR2 is SYGVNS. V was cut by 1 base and J by 1 base, with 13 bases left in between. The CDR3 spans 16 residues. CDR3 sequence (DNA): TGTGCCAGCAGTGAATCCCCGGCAGGTTGGAACACTGAAGCTTTCTTT. It is translated as CASSESPAGWNTEAFF. Combining the CDR3 with reference TRBV25-1 and TRBJ1-1 gives the whole variable domain EADIYQTPRYLVIGTGKKITLECSQTMGHDKMYWYQQDPGMELHLIHYSYGVNSTEKGDLSSESTVSRIRTEHFPLTLESARPSHTSQYLCASSESPAGWNTEAFFGQGTRLTVV.

This clone was observed once. The chain combines TRBV29-1 with TRBJ2-1, with 9 bases identical to TRBD2. This CDR3 contains 13 residues. Trimming took 4 bases from V and 6 from J; bases not matched to a gene: 4. The germline CDR1 and CDR2 sequences are SQVTM and ANQGSEA. DNA of the CDR3: TGCAGCGTTGTGCTAGCGGGGTCCAATGAGCAGTTCTTC. It is translated as CSVVLAGSNEQFF.

J is TRBJ2-2 and V is TRBV19, with D perhaps TRBD2 (6 bases). The germline gives CDR1 LNHDA, CDR2 SQIVND (reference sequence). V dropped 7 bases and J dropped 5 bases, with 14 bases sitting between them. CDR3 length: 14 amino acids. The CDR3 sequence is CASMEGVSTGELFF. In DNA, the CDR3 is TGTGCCAGTATGGAGGGAGTGAGTACCGGGGAGCTGTTTTTT.

The CDR3 region is CASSLDSAGDQPQHF. The CDR3 bases are TGTGCCAGCAGCTTAGATTCAGCAGGGGATCAGCCCCAGCATTTT. V and J are TRBV11-2 and TRBJ1-5; possible D gene TRBD1, 6 bases. V gave up 0 bases and J gave up 5 bases, with 11 bases separating them. The CDR3 length is 15 residues. Germline values: CDR1 SGHAT, CDR2 FQNNGV.

The CDR3 coding sequence is TGTGCCAGCAGTTTAGCGCGGGAGCAGTACTTC. Translating it yields CASSLAREQYF. V is TRBV12-3 or TRBV12-4 and J is TRBJ2-7; D gene unclear. Trimming pared 0 bases from V and 7 bases from J, leaving 4 bases between. The CDR3 loop spans 11 amino acids.

This clone was recorded a few times. The chain carries TRBV25-1 and TRBJ2-7; TRBD2 matches 15 bases. This CDR3 contains 15 residues. CDR1 and CDR2 from the germline V gene are MGHDK and SYGVNS. With V trimmed by 3 bases and J by 8 bases, 5 bases remained unmatched. The CDR3 loop is CASSDWTSGRDKQYF. The CDR3 DNA follows: TGTGCCAGCAGTGATTGGACTAGCGGGAGGGATAAGCAGTACTTC.

V usage is TRBV3-1 (or the pseudogene TRBV3-2) and J usage is TRBJ1-2; D not resolved. CDR1 is LGHDT and CDR2 is YNNKEL in the germline V gene (reference sequence). There are 15 residues in the CDR3. With 2 bases removed from V and 2 bases from J, the gap between germline ends came to 12 bases. CDR3: CASSQSFPENYGYTF. For the CDR3, the DNA is TGTGCCAGCAGCCAATCCTTTCCTGAGAACTATGGCTACACCTTC.

The chain has TRBV3-1 (or the pseudogene TRBV3-2) and TRBJ1-5; D unclear. Trimming took 1 base from V and 4 from J, leaving 20 bases between them. The CDR3 spans 18 residues. CDR1 and CDR2 (germline): LGHDT, YNNKEL (reference sequence). This CDR3 reads CASSQGTPKKTGNQPQHF. The CDR3 nucleotides are TGTGCCAGCAGCCAAGGAACACCTAAAAAGACTGGAAATCAGCCCCAGCATTTT.

This chain connects TRBV6-1 to TRBJ1-1; D is undetermined. From germline, CDR1 is MNHNS and CDR2 SASEGT. V was pared by 8 bases and J by 1 base, with 11 bases between. This CDR3 has 13 amino acids. CDR3 DNA sequence: TGTGCCAGCGGCTTACCCCAGAACACTGAAGCTTTCTTT. Translation: CASGLPQNTEAFF.

The table lists this clone with a few counts. The chain uses TRBV6-5 and TRBJ1-3, with D perhaps TRBD1 (5 bases). This CDR3 is 13 amino acids long. Germline-derived CDR1 and CDR2 are MNHEY and SVGAGI. The ends were cut back, 7 bases at V and 0 bases at J, with 7 bases in the middle. The DNA for the CDR3 is TGTGCCAGCAAGGGGAACTCTGGAAACACCATATATTTT. Encoded protein: CASKGNSGNTIYF.

The CDR3 bases are TGTGCCAGCTCACCGCAAGAAGGGGCGAATGAAAAACTGTTTTTT. It translates to CASSPQEGANEKLFF. The chain combines TRBV18 with TRBJ1-4; weak D call: TRBD1 (5 bases). V was cut by 3 bases and J by 5 bases, with 13 bases left in between. CDR1 and CDR2 (germline): KGHSH, LQKENI. The CDR3 sequence is 15 residues long.

V usage is TRBV10-1 and J usage is TRBJ2-2, with D perhaps TRBD2 (5 bases). In germline, CDR1 is WNHNN, CDR2 SYGVQD (reference sequence). The CDR3 runs to 18 residues. The ends were cut back, 6 bases at V and 4 bases at J, with 24 bases in the middle. The CDR3 DNA follows: TGCGCCAGCAGCGACTCCACCGGGCCCAGTGCGGGCACCGGGGAGCTGTTTTTT. As protein: CASSDSTGPSAGTGELFF.

The chain is built from TRBV18 and TRBJ1-2; D not resolved. Germline CDR1 is KGHSH and CDR2 is LQKENI. Trimming shortened V by 6 bases and J by 5 bases, and 10 bases separated the two germline ends. The CDR3 contains 12 residues. The CDR3 DNA follows: TGTGCCAGCTCCGTTCCGGGGTATGGCTACACCTTC. Translated: CASSVPGYGYTF.

This chain joins TRBV5-1 and TRBJ1-4; 9 positions match TRBD1. The CDR3 length is 17 residues. Germline V gene lookup returns CDR1 SGHRS and CDR2 YFSETQ. After removal of 3 bases from V and 2 bases from J, the junction contained 8 bases not matched to a gene. CDR3 sequence: CASSWTGVGLTNEKLFF. Here the CDR3 DNA reads TGCGCCAGCAGCTGGACAGGGGTGGGATTGACTAATGAAAAACTGTTTTTT.

The V call is TRBV4-2, the J call TRBJ2-3, with 11 bases identical to TRBD2. The length of the CDR3 is 18 residues. CDR1 is LGHNA and CDR2 is YNFKEQ in the germline V gene. The J segment lost 0 bases and the V segment lost 0 bases, leaving 5 bases of the junction unmatched. The CDR3 spells CASSQETSGVISTDTQYF. The DNA for the CDR3 is TGTGCCAGCAGCCAAGAGACTAGCGGGGTCATTAGCACAGATACGCAGTATTTT.

This clone showed up just once. The chain couples TRBV5-1 to TRBJ1-3; a possible D gene is TRBD1 (6 bases). Germline CDR1 SGHRS, CDR2 YFSETQ. The CDR3 is 15 residues long. The ends were cut back, 4 bases at V and 0 bases at J, with 11 bases in the middle. The CDR3 here is CASSPQGNSGNTIYF. CDR3 DNA sequence: TGCGCCAGCAGCCCACAGGGAAACTCTGGAAACACCATATATTTT.

V and J are TRBV18 and TRBJ1-1; a weak D match, TRBD1 (6 bases). Germline V lookup: CDR1 KGHSH, CDR2 LQKENI. The CDR3 covers 13 residues. V was cut by 8 bases and J by 5 bases, with 15 bases left in between. This chain's CDR3 is CASTREGGTEAFF. The CDR3 coding sequence is TGTGCCAGCACAAGGGAGGGGGGGACTGAAGCTTTCTTT.

The chain employs TRBV12-2 and TRBJ2-1; TRBD2, the table's D call, lacks a check against the DNA. TRBV12-2 is classified as a pseudogene. CDR3 length equals 17 residues. This CDR3 is CASRLAPSRSSYNEQFF. The CDR3 region has the DNA TGTGCAAGTCGCTTAGCGCCTAGCAGGAGCTCCTACAATGAGCAGTTCTTC.

The CDR3 sequence: CASSLATGVEAFF. Here the CDR3 DNA reads TGTGCCAGCAGTTTAGCGACAGGAGTTGAAGCTTTCTTT. The rearrangement links TRBV27 to TRBJ1-1, with a possible D match to TRBD1 (6 bases). The CDR3 runs to 13 residues. Germline values: CDR1 MNHEY, CDR2 SMNVEV (reference sequence). Trimming stripped 2 bases from V and 7 bases from J, with 11 bases between.

This clone was seen more than once but under ten times. This chain uses TRBV7-2 with TRBJ1-5; D uncertain. CDR3 length: 13 residues. Trimming stripped 4 bases from V and 6 bases from J, with 10 bases between. CDR1 and CDR2 from the germline V gene are SGHTA and FQGNSA. The CDR3 DNA reads as TGTGCCAGCAGCTCCAGATCTGGTCAGCCCCAGCATTTT. Translated: CASSSRSGQPQHF.

This clone showed up just a few times. The genes are TRBV7-7 and TRBJ2-1; 7 nucleotides line up with TRBD2. This CDR3 comprises 17 residues. Per germline, CDR1 SSHAT and CDR2 FNYEAQ (reference sequence). Trimming took 1 base from V and 0 from J; bases not matched to a gene: 6. This CDR3 is CASSLGGLADSYNEQFF. The CDR3 region has the DNA TGTGCCAGCAGCTTAGGAGGGCTAGCGGACTCCTACAATGAGCAGTTCTTC. Full variable domain (outside the CDR3, taken from reference TRBV7-7 and TRBJ2-1): GAGVSQSPRYKVTKRGQDVTLRCDPISSHATLYWYQQALGQGPEFLTYFNYEAQPDKSGLPSDRFSAERPEGSISTLTIQRTEQRDSAMYRCASSLGGLADSYNEQFFGPGTRLTVL.

The chain combines TRBV12-5 with TRBJ1-2, with a tentative D call TRBD1 (6 bases). Germline lookup yields CDR1 LGHNT and CDR2 FRNRAP. Trimming left V 1 base short and J 3 bases short, with 12 bases between. CDR3 length equals 15 residues. The CDR3 loop reads CASGLAQGTDYGYTF. The CDR3 bases are TGTGCTAGTGGTTTGGCACAGGGTACGGACTATGGCTACACCTTC.